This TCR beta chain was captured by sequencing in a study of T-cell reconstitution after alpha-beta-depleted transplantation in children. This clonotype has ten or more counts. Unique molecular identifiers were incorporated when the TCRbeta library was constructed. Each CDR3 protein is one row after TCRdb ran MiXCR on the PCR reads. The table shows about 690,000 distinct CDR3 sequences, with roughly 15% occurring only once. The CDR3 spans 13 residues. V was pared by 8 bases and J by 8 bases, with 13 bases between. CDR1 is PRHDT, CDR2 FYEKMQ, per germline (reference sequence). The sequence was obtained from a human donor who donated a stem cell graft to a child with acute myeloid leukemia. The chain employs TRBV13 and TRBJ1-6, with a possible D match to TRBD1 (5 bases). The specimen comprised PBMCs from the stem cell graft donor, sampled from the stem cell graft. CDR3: CASGGAEHSPLHF. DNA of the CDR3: TGTGCCAGCGGGGGAGCAGAACATTCACCCCTCCACTTT.